This TCR beta chain was obtained from a study of beta chain features in type 1 diabetes. Study-level results: Sequencing used cDNA, and cells with high TCR expression could therefore be over-represented. Among all four CD4+ subsets, Type 1 diabetes patients had TCRB CDR3s that were moderately but significantly shorter.

The CDR3 is made up of 11 amino acids. Per germline, CDR1 SQVTM and CDR2 ANQGSEA. There are a few counts of this clone. The antigen is undetermined. TCRB transcripts that were expressed got sequenced, as all of the isolated RNA had been reverse transcribed. Clones were sequenced by immunoSEQ multiplex PCR, and TCRdb holds only the in-frame ones, with some missing. The table has roughly 260,000 clones, roughly 22% seen once. This receptor was identified in a woman between 40 and 50 years old with type 1 diabetes. Sequences were obtained from naive CD4+ T cells from blood. V is TRBV29-1 and J is TRBJ2-5; possibly TRBD2 for D (6 bases). The end of the DNA is better explained by TRBJ2-7, so the J call may be wrong. The chain's CDR3 is CSVRETTEQYF. CDR3 nucleotide sequence: TGCAGCGTCCGGGAGACAACCGAGCAGTACTTC.